Included here is one T cell receptor (beta chain) sequence, with context. The data are from a study of cytomegalovirus exposure and HLA in healthy donors. The CDR3 spans 12 residues. From germline, CDR1 is MGHRA and CDR2 YSYEKL. The V end was cut by 0 bases, the J end by 4 bases, with 3 bases between. PCR involved 60 Vbeta and 13 Jbeta primers. How the authors handled the data: In a later analysis, of 84 million or so unique beta chains, 9 million to 11 million appeared in at least two donors. Assay used: immunoSEQ multiplex PCR; TCRdb lists only in-frame clones, some missing. That table gives V, J and clone size, and the DNA gave D and trimming. The table includes approximately 210,000 clones, around 79% detected once.

What was sequenced was PBMCs. The source is a male donor in good health and CMV-seropositive. The chain carries TRBV4-1 and TRBJ1-2; D remains ambiguous. CDR3 loop: CASSQDSYGYTF. CDR3 sequence (DNA): TGCGCCAGCAGCCAAGACAGCTATGGCTACACCTTC.